Described below is a single TCR beta chain sequence and its context. Its antigen is not known. A single record per CDR3 protein comes from TCRdb applying MiXCR to the reads. In the table there are 550,000 to 850,000 distinct CDR3 sequences, around a third of which are singletons. The data are from a study of T cell repertoires in cytomegalovirus infection. Overall study findings and caveats: Cumulative public TCR beta family frequency identified CMV carriers with the relevant HLA.

Germline values: CDR1 LNHNV, CDR2 YYDKDF (reference sequence). The CDR3 runs 16 residues. V dropped 2 bases and J dropped 5 bases, with 19 bases sitting between them. Sequences were derived from cultured PBMCs, sampled from culture after CMV antigen stimulation. The TCR comes from a human donor in good health (CMV status not recorded). Some clones in this sample may be carry-over from other donors' samples. This chain links TRBV15 with TRBJ2-7; D not certain. As DNA, the CDR3 is TGTGCCACCAGCAGATCCCTTTCAGCCGTGGTTGACGAGCAGTACTTC. Its protein is CATSRSLSAVVDEQYF. The full variable domain, in which reference TRBV15 and TRBJ2-7 provide the parts outside the CDR3, is DAMVIQNPRYQVTQFGKPVTLSCSQTLNHNVMYWYQQKSSQAPKLLFHYYDKDFNNEADTPDNFQSRRPNTSFCFLDIRSPGLGDTAMYLCATSRSLSAVVDEQYFGPGTRLTVT.